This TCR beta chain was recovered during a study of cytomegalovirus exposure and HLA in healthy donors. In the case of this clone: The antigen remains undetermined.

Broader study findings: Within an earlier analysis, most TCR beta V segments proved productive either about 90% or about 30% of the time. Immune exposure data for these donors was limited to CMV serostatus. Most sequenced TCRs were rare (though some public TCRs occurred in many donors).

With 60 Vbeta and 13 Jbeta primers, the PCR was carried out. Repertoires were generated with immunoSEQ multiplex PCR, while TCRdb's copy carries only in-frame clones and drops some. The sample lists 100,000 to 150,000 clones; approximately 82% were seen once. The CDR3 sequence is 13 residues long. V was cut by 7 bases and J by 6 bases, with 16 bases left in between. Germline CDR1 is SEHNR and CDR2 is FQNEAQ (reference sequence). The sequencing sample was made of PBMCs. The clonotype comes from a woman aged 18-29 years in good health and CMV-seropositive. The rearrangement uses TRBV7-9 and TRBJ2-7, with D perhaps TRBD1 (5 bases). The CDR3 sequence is CASTAQGWSEQYF. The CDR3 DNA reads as TGTGCCAGCACCGCCCAGGGCTGGTCCGAGCAGTACTTC.